This TCR beta chain came from a study of T cells in Graves' hyperthyroidism and ophthalmopathy. Study findings and constraints: From stable hyperthyroidism, ophthalmopathy was set apart by a 13 V-J model.

The table lists this clonotype with a few counts. Antigen unknown. Amplification yielded TCR beta CDR3 regions, with RNA transcripts as the source. When the TCR CDR3 underwent first-round RT-PCR, the HTBI primer set was used. TCRdb reprocessed the multiplex PCR reads with MiXCR, giving one entry per CDR3 protein. This table holds under 650,000 distinct CDR3 sequences, around 15% found once. V lost 5 bases and J 4 bases, leaving 11 bases between the germline ends. The CDR3 totals 14 residues. Germline V gives CDR1 LNHDA, CDR2 SQIVND (reference sequence). This clonotype originated in a woman in her 30s with Graves' hyperthyroidism. The rearrangement links TRBV19 to TRBJ2-2, with a weak D call TRBD1 (6 bases). Sequencing was performed on blood. CDR3 in DNA: TGTGCCAGTAGTTTGGGACATCCCACCGGGGAGCTGTTTTTT. It specifies CASSLGHPTGELFF.